This T cell receptor beta chain was documented in a study of T cell responses to AZD1222 COVID-19 vaccine. The trim removed 4 bases at V and 3 bases at J, leaving 6 bases unmatched. CDR1 and CDR2 (germline): SGDLS, YYNGEE. The CDR3 loop spans 14 amino acids. For this clone: Its cognate antigen is unknown.

Whole-study results and caveats: Reportedly, nearly half of unique spike TCRs recognized epitopes outside B.1.351/B.1.1.7 mutations. There were mostly white British donors and more females than males, and clonal diversity was possibly underestimated.

The data were produced by immunoSEQ multiplex PCR, yet TCRdb's version contains in-frame clones alone and is incomplete. Among some 150,000 clones listed, roughly nine tenths were seen once. This TCR was sampled from an adult in good health. The V call is TRBV9, the J call TRBJ2-7, with 8 positions matching TRBD1. The sample consisted of peripheral blood, taken on day 0 of MenACWY control vaccination. The CDR3 is CASSSRDRSYEQYF. The CDR3 nucleotides read TGTGCCAGCAGCTCCCGGGACAGGAGCTACGAGCAGTACTTC.